This TCR beta chain is drawn from a study of CD8+ T cells in alopecia areata. The treatment: oral pan-JAK inhibitor, 5-10 mg twice daily. Collected material from alopecia areata patients comprised lesional scalp punch biopsies and peripheral blood. Sorting from PBMCs produced CD4+ and CD8+ T cells. Turning to this clone: Its cognate antigen is unknown.

Investigators isolated RNA and reverse transcribed it into cDNA to act as the sequencing template. TCRdb's table, derived via immunoSEQ multiplex PCR, lists solely in-frame clones and lacks some. The sample includes 270,000 or so clones, roughly 50% seen only once; the top ten take over 1.5%. Whole-study findings and limits: Persistence of many expanded lesional clones was seen in scalp and blood during tofacitinib.

The CDR3 covers 17 residues. Trimming took 2 bases from V and 9 from J; bases not matched to a gene: 15. Germline V gene data show CDR1 as MNHNS and CDR2 as SASEGT. The chain couples TRBV6-1 to TRBJ2-4; 8 bases align to TRBD1. The source is a human donor with alopecia areata. Specimen: CD4+ T cells sorted from blood, collected at week 24, from a patient treated with tofacitinib. The chain's CDR3 is CASSEQGAIFRPRIQYF. The CDR3 region has the DNA TGTGCCAGCAGTGAACAGGGGGCGATATTCCGTCCGCGCATTCAGTACTTC.